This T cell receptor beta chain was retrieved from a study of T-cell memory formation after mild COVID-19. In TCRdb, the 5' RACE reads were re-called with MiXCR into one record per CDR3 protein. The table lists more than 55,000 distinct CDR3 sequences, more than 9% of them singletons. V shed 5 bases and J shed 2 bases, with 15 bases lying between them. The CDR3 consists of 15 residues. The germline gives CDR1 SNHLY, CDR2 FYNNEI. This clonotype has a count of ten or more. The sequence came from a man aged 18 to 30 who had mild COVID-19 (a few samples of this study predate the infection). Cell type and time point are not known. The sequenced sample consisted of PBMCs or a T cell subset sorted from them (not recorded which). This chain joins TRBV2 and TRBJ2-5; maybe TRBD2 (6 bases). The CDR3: CASSSRPRGQETQYF. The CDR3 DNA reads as TGTGCCAGCAGTTCTAGGCCGCGGGGTCAAGAGACCCAGTACTTC.